This T cell receptor beta chain was observed in a study of blood T cell repertoires in COVID-19. The wider study: PBMCs, B-cell-depleted T cells, or T cells provided the cDNA or gDNA that made up the material.

As originally analysed: From reference gene primer amplification, estimates of nucleated cell counts were derived. Generated by immunoSEQ multiplex PCR, the TCRdb table keeps only in-frame clones and is missing some. That table supplies the V and J calls and clone size; D and trimming were determined from the DNA. The data show 120,000 to 150,000 clones, more than 80% seen once. V dropped 3 bases and J dropped 7 bases, with 13 bases sitting between them. Germline V CDR1 and CDR2: LNHNV, YYDKDF (reference sequence). The CDR3 sequence is 13 residues long. The chain uses TRBV15 and TRBJ2-7; perhaps TRBD2 as D (6 bases). The sample taken for sequencing was peripheral blood. This TCR derives from a woman older than 75 in a cohort sampled during active or convalescent COVID-19. This CDR3 reads CATSRVRAGEQYF. In DNA, the CDR3 is TGTGCCACCAGCAGGGTTCGGGCGGGAGAGCAGTACTTC.